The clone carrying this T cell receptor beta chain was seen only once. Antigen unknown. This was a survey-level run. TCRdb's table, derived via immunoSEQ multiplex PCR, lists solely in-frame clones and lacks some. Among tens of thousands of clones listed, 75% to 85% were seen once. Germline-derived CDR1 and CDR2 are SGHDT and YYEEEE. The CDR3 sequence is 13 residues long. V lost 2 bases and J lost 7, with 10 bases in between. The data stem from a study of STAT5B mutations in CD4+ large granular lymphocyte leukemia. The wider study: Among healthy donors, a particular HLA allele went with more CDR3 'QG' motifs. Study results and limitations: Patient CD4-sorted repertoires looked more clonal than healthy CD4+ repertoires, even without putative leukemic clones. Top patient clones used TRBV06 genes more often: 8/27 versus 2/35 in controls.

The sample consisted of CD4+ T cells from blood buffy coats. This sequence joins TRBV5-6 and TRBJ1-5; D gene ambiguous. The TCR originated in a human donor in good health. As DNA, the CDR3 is TGTGCCAGCAGCTTCACCCCCGGGCAGCCCCAGCATTTT. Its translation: CASSFTPGQPQHF. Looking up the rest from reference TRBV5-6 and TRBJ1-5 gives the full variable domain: DAGVTQSPTHLIKTRGQQVTLRCSPKSGHDTVSWYQQALGQGPQFIFQYYEEEERQRGNFPDRFSGHQFPNYSSELNVNALLLGDSALYLCASSFTPGQPQHFGDGTRLSIL.